The following is a T cell receptor beta chain sequence with its context. The sample belongs to a study of blood T cell repertoires in COVID-19. Study-wide background: Samples came from the United States, Italy and Spain, spanning acute and convalescent COVID-19. PBMCs, B-cell-depleted T cells, or T cells provided the cDNA or gDNA that made up the material.

Authors' data handling: The assay estimated nucleated cells by amplifying reference gene primers. The assay was immunoSEQ multiplex PCR, and TCRdb's table has in-frame clones only and misses some. That table gives V, J and clone size, and the DNA gave D and trimming. This sample has about 110,000 clones, with under 90% found just once. Germline V gives CDR1 KGHDR, CDR2 SFDVKD. The CDR3 runs to 16 residues. Trimming took 7 bases from V and 1 from J; bases not matched to a gene: 4. Sequencing was done on a sample of peripheral blood. This TCR derives from an older woman with acute or convalescent COVID-19. The V gene is TRBV24-1, the J gene TRBJ2-5; TRBD2 agrees at 14 bases. CDR3: CATSRTSGGIQETQYF. The DNA for the CDR3 is TGTGCCACCAGCCGGACTAGCGGGGGGATCCAAGAGACCCAGTACTTC.